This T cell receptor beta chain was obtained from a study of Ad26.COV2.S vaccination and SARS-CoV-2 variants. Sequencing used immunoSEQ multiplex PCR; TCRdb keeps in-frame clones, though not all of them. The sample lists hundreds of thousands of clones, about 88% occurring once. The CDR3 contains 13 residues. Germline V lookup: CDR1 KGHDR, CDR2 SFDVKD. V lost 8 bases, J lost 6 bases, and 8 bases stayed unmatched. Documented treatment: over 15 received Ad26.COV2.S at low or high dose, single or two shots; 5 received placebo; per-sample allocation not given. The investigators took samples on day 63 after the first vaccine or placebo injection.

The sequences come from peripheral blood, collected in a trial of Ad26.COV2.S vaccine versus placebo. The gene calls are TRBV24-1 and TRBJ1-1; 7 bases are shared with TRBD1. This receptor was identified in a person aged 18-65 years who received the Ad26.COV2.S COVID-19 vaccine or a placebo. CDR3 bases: TGTGCCACCATTCTGACAGGGAATTCTGAAGCTTTCTTT. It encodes CATILTGNSEAFF.